A selection of T cell receptor beta chains follows, all from one sample in a study of cytomegalovirus exposure and HLA in healthy donors. Sequencing was performed with immunoSEQ multiplex PCR; in TCRdb, only in-frame clones are kept and a portion is missing. Of about 190,000 clones in the sample, about 81% were seen once. Input material: PBMCs. The source is a man aged 18 to 35 in good health and CMV-seronegative. Both conserved end residues are part of each CDR3. The D gene is left open where the match is weak. The size entry is marked missing in some rows and otherwise reads once, few, many or a size class.

>.|.|TRBJ2-7|TRBV9
CASSVGAGPYEQYF
TGTGCCAGCAGCGTAGGGGCAGGGCCCTACGAGCAGTACTTC
>.|.|TRBJ2-7|TRBV7-2
CASSLSRFWTNEQYF
TGTGCCAGCAGCTTATCACGGTTTTGGACAAACGAGCAGTACTTC
>TRBD1|few|TRBJ1-2|TRBV9
CASSVNSGGADYGYTF
TGTGCCAGCAGCGTAAACTCAGGGGGCGCAGACTATGGCTACACCTTC
>.|.|TRBJ2-5|TRBV11-2
CASSLGMRETQYF
TGTGCCAGCAGCTTAGGGATGCGGGAGACCCAGTACTTC
>.|.|TRBJ2-7|TRBV5-8
CASSLPSEVWVYEQYF
TGTGCCAGCAGCTTGCCCTCTGAGGTTTGGGTATACGAGCAGTACTTC
>TRBD1|.|TRBJ1-2|TRBV4-3
CASSQDTGTGLSVGYGYTF
TGCGCCAGCAGCCAGGATACCGGGACAGGGCTATCGGTCGGTTATGGCTACACCTTC
>.|.|TRBJ1-4|TRBV28
CASSLTGTTRSVFF
TGTGCCAGCAGTTTAACCGGGACAACCCGATCGGTGTTTTTT
>.|.|TRBJ2-7|TRBV4-3
CASSQEGYRTGRNEQYF
TGCGCCAGCAGCCAAGAGGGATATCGGACGGGGAGGAACGAGCAGTACTTC
>.|.|TRBJ1-5|TRBV5-5
CASSLEGIENQPQHF
TGTGCCAGCAGCTTGGAGGGGATAGAAAATCAGCCCCAGCATTTT
>TRBD2|.|TRBJ2-1|TRBV7-6
CASSKPGLVDNEQFF
TGTGCCAGCAGCAAACCGGGACTAGTTGATAATGAGCAGTTCTTC
>.|.|TRBJ2-1|TRBV29-1
CSVDHGHSSYNEQFF
TGCAGCGTCGACCACGGACACAGCTCCTACAATGAGCAGTTCTTC
>TRBD2|.|TRBJ2-5|TRBV18
CASSPTTGGQETQYF
TGTGCCAGCTCACCCACGACGGGGGGTCAAGAGACCCAGTACTTC
>.|.|TRBJ2-7|TRBV5-1
CASSSTIDYEQYF
TGCGCCAGCAGCTCCACCATAGACTACGAGCAGTACTTC
>.|.|TRBJ2-5|TRBV9
CASSVAPSKETQYF
TGTGCCAGCAGCGTAGCTCCGTCTAAAGAGACCCAGTACTTC
>.|.|TRBJ1-1|TRBV6-5
CASRRPQGFEAFF
TGTGCCAGCAGGAGGCCACAGGGATTTGAAGCTTTCTTT
>.|.|TRBJ2-3|TRBV14
CASSQDMRLRSSTDTQYF
TGTGCCAGCAGCCAAGATATGCGACTAAGATCAAGCACAGATACGCAGTATTTT
>.|.|TRBJ2-1|TRBV28
CASSLPPRRGTNNEQFF
TGTGCCAGCAGTTTACCCCCTCGGAGGGGGACTAACAATGAGCAGTTCTTC
>TRBD2|few|TRBJ2-7|TRBV15
CATSRVGTSGTYEQYF
TGTGCCACCAGCAGAGTAGGGACTAGCGGAACGTACGAGCAGTACTTC
>TRBD2|.|TRBJ2-3|TRBV7-6
CASSLAVRLAGGADTQYF
TGTGCCAGCAGCTTAGCGGTCAGACTAGCGGGGGGGGCAGATACGCAGTATTTT
>.|.|TRBJ2-1|TRBV4-3
CASSQALYNEQFF
TGCGCCAGCAGCCAAGCCCTTTACAATGAGCAGTTCTTC
>.|.|TRBJ1-6|TRBV5-1
CASSPGRGEDSPLHF
TGCGCCAGCAGCCCCGGCCGCGGGGAGGATTCACCCCTCCACTTT
>.|.|TRBJ2-1|TRBV18
CASSPPGVGSYNEQFF
TGTGCCAGCTCACCACCAGGGGTAGGCTCCTACAATGAGCAGTTCTTC
>.|.|TRBJ1-5|TRBV5-4
CASSLGAGPRQPQHF
TGTGCCAGCAGCCTGGGAGCAGGGCCAAGGCAGCCCCAGCATTTT
>TRBD2|.|TRBJ2-1|TRBV28
CASSLLAGGEQFF
TGTGCCAGCAGTTTATTAGCGGGAGGTGAGCAGTTCTTC
>.|.|TRBJ2-3|TRBV11-3
CASSLGQAYTDTQYF
TGTGCCAGCAGCTTAGGTCAAGCCTACACAGATACGCAGTATTTT
>.|.|TRBJ1-2|TRBV6-5
CASRPGRTYGYTF
TGTGCCAGCAGACCCGGTCGCACCTATGGCTACACCTTC
>TRBD1|.|TRBJ2-4|TRBV7-9
CSSSLAYRGHGIQYF
TGTTCCAGCAGCTTAGCCTACAGGGGGCATGGCATTCAGTACTTC
>TRBD1|.|TRBJ1-1|TRBV19
CASSTRPRGRNTEAFF
TGTGCCAGTAGCACAAGACCCAGGGGGAGGAACACTGAAGCTTTCTTT
>TRBD1|.|TRBJ2-7|TRBV30
CALGQGSYEQYF
TGTGCCCTCGGACAGGGTTCCTACGAGCAGTACTTC
>.|.|TRBJ1-1|TRBV6-1
CASRTVGRGAFF
TGTGCCAGCAGGACTGTAGGGCGGGGGGCTTTCTTT
>.|.|TRBJ1-2|TRBV10-3
CASHRAGDFNYGYTF
TGTGCCAGTCATCGGGCAGGGGATTTTAACTATGGCTACACCTTC
>TRBD2|.|TRBJ2-5|TRBV7-2
CASSSGGPETQYF
TGTGCCAGCAGCTCGGGGGGGCCCGAGACCCAGTACTTC
>.|.|TRBJ1-1|TRBV11-3
CASSSLVPHTAANTEAFF
TGTGCCAGCAGCTCCCTGGTCCCCCACACAGCAGCGAACACTGAAGCTTTCTTT
>TRBD1|.|TRBJ2-7|TRBV5-4
CASSLGLGQGGYEQYF
TGTGCCAGCAGCTTGGGGCTGGGACAGGGGGGCTACGAGCAGTACTTC
>TRBD2|.|TRBJ2-7|TRBV28
CASRTRLAASYEQYF
TGTGCCAGCAGAACAAGACTAGCGGCCTCCTACGAGCAGTACTTC
>TRBD2|.|TRBJ2-2|TRBV7-9
CASSLGLAGANTGELFF
TGTGCCAGCAGCTTGGGACTAGCGGGAGCGAACACCGGGGAGCTGTTTTTT
>.|.|TRBJ2-2|TRBV4-3
CASSQDAAGQNPGELFF
TGCGCCAGCAGCCAAGATGCCGCGGGACAGAATCCCGGGGAGCTGTTTTTT
>.|.|TRBJ2-2|TRBV2
CASSEGGPGELFF
TGTGCCAGCAGTGAGGGGGGTCCCGGGGAGCTGTTTTTT
>.|.|TRBJ1-1|TRBV7-9
CASSLIGVGLEAFF
TGTGCCAGCAGCTTAATCGGGGTCGGGCTTGAAGCTTTCTTT
>TRBD1|.|TRBJ1-3|TRBV9
CASSPGTGVGGNTIYF
TGTGCCAGCAGCCCCGGGACAGGGGTTGGTGGAAACACCATATATTTT
>.|.|TRBJ2-7|TRBV20-1
CSARVIHEQYF
TGCAGTGCTAGAGTCATCCACGAGCAGTACTTC
>.|.|TRBJ1-2|TRBV5-1
CASSLVRSGDNYGYTF
TGCGCCAGCAGCTTGGTACGGTCAGGGGATAACTATGGCTACACCTTC
>.|.|TRBJ1-1|TRBV2
CASIVQTGFNTEAFF
TGTGCCAGCATTGTCCAGACAGGTTTCAATACTGAAGCTTTCTTT
>.|.|TRBJ1-2|TRBV7-3
CASSFFGGGEGYTF
TGTGCCAGCAGCTTTTTCGGGGGAGGCGAGGGCTACACCTTC
>.|.|TRBJ2-3|TRBV7-3
CASSLSITESGNTQYF
TGTGCCAGCAGCTTAAGTATAACAGAAAGTGGAAATACGCAGTATTTT
>.|.|TRBJ2-5|TRBV29-1
CSVASAGQETQYF
TGCAGCGTTGCGTCAGCGGGCCAAGAGACCCAGTACTTC
>TRBD1|.|TRBJ2-1|TRBV11-2
CASSLAQGAYNEQFF
TGTGCCAGCAGCTTAGCTCAGGGGGCGTACAATGAGCAGTTCTTC
>TRBD2|.|TRBJ2-7|TRBV19
CASSKEASGSYEQYF
TGTGCCAGTAGTAAGGAGGCTAGCGGATCCTACGAGCAGTACTTC
>TRBD2|.|TRBJ2-1|TRBV5-6
CASSWPGTSGRNEQFF
TGTGCCAGCAGCTGGCCCGGGACTAGCGGGCGCAATGAGCAGTTCTTC
>.|.|TRBJ2-3|TRBV6-1
CASSGLYTTDTQYF
TGTGCCAGCAGTGGATTATACACCACAGATACGCAGTATTTT
>TRBD2|.|TRBJ2-7|TRBV29-1
CSVDTSLAGGGIHEQYF
TGCAGCGTTGACACTAGTTTAGCGGGAGGGGGTATCCACGAGCAGTACTTC
>TRBD1|.|TRBJ1-2|TRBV27
CASSPPGQWYGYTF
TGTGCCAGCAGTCCGCCGGGACAGTGGTATGGCTACACCTTC
>.|.|TRBJ2-3|TRBV29-1
CSVRGRITDTQYF
TGCAGCGTTAGAGGGCGGATAACAGATACGCAGTATTTT
>TRBD2|.|TRBJ2-3|TRBV10-1
CASKQLAGGTDTQYF
TGCGCCAGCAAACAACTAGCGGGTGGCACAGATACGCAGTATTTT
>.|.|TRBJ1-1|TRBV4-3
CASSQGPGMDWTEAFF
TGCGCCAGCAGCCAAGGGCCAGGGATGGATTGGACTGAAGCTTTCTTT
>.|.|TRBJ1-4|TRBV5-1
CASRPIQTTNEKLFF
TGCGCCAGCAGGCCAATCCAGACAACTAATGAAAAACTGTTTTTT
>TRBD1|.|TRBJ1-5|TRBV2
CASSVWRQGGLNSNQPQHF
TGTGCCAGCAGTGTCTGGAGACAGGGGGGACTTAATAGCAATCAGCCCCAGCATTTT
>.|.|TRBJ1-3|TRBV9
CASSGTGTQISGNTIYF
TGTGCCAGCAGCGGAACCGGGACTCAGATCTCTGGAAACACCATATATTTT
>TRBD1|.|TRBJ2-1|TRBV11-3
CASSQRGQQGNNEQFF
TGTGCCAGCAGCCAACGGGGACAGCAAGGGAACAATGAGCAGTTCTTC